The T cell receptor beta chain described here comes from a study of blood T cell repertoires in COVID-19. Study at large: Researchers got acute and convalescent COVID-19 samples from the United States, Italy and Spain. Nucleic acid was either cDNA or gDNA, and it came from T cells, B-cell-depleted T cells, or PBMCs.

The CDR3 runs 18 residues. Germline V gives CDR1 KGHSH, CDR2 LQKENI. Trimming at V came to 4 bases and at J to 5 bases, leaving 14 bases not matched to a gene. Source study methods: The assay estimated nucleated cells by amplifying reference gene primers. Clones were read by immunoSEQ multiplex PCR, and TCRdb kept only the in-frame ones, dropping some. V, J and clone size are those of that table, while D and trimming were read from the DNA. The table includes tens of thousands of clones, 86% detected once. Sequenced: peripheral blood. This chain links TRBV18 with TRBJ2-2; 9 nucleotides agree with TRBD2. The receptor comes from a woman older than 75 with acute or convalescent COVID-19. The CDR3 region is CASSLLRSSGSVTGELFF. The CDR3 nucleotides are TGTGCCAGCTCACTACTTCGTAGTAGCGGGAGTGTTACCGGGGAGCTGTTTTTT.